Listed below are T cell receptor beta chains from one sample, sequenced in a study of radiotherapy plus CTLA-4 blockade in lung cancer. Libraries were prepared by immunoSEQ multiplex PCR; TCRdb keeps only in-frame clonotypes and omits some of them. This table has about 45,000 clones, around 63% appearing once. The material was peripheral blood, obtained from a patient treated with radiotherapy plus ipilimumab. The receptor set was obtained from a human donor with non-small cell lung cancer who had a partial response to radiotherapy plus ipilimumab. The CDR3 runs from the conserved cysteine through the conserved F or W. D genes are given only for firm matches. A clone size is listed for some rows: how often the clone was seen (once, few, many), or a class if it is expanded.

TRBV10-2	TRBJ1-4	few	.	TGCGCCAGCAGTGACCCCAGACGGGGTGATAAGGATGAAAAACTGTTTTTT	CASSDPRRGDKDEKLFF
TRBV9	TRBJ2-3	once	.	TGTGCCAGCAGCGTTACCGGGAACAAACCTAGCACAGATACGCAGTATTTT	CASSVTGNKPSTDTQYF
TRBV30	TRBJ2-5	.	.	TGTGCCTGGAGTGGGACAGTCCAAGAGACCCAGTACTTC	CAWSGTVQETQYF
TRBV5-1	TRBJ2-1	.	TRBD2	TGCGCCAGCAGCTTTGAGGGAGGGGATGAGCAGTTCTTC	CASSFEGGDEQFF
TRBV5-1	TRBJ2-7	.	TRBD1	TGCGCCAGCAGAAGTCCCGACAGGGGCCCCTACGAGCAGTACTTC	CASRSPDRGPYEQYF
TRBV5-1	TRBJ2-1	.	TRBD2	TGCGCCAGCAGCTCTTCTTTAGGGACTAGCGGAATCTCCTACAATGAGCAGTTCTTC	CASSSSLGTSGISYNEQFF
TRBV6-6	TRBJ1-5	.	TRBD1	TGTGCCATTTCGACAGGGCCTAATGAGCCCCAGCATTTT	CAISTGPNEPQHF
TRBV2	TRBJ1-4	few	.	TGTGCCAGCAGCTCCTTTAGGGGTGAAAAACTGTTTTTT	CASSSFRGEKLFF
TRBV7-9	TRBJ2-7	few	TRBD2	TGTGCCAGTTCTTTTGCGGGAGTCAACTACGAGCAGTACTTC	CASSFAGVNYEQYF
TRBV30	TRBJ2-3	.	.	TGTGCCTGGAGTGCGGGACTGTCGACCTACACAGATACGCAGTATTTT	CAWSAGLSTYTDTQYF
TRBV13	TRBJ2-1	few	TRBD2	TGTGCCAGCAGCCTCCTAGCGGGGTCCCAGTCCTACAATGAGCAGTTCTTC	CASSLLAGSQSYNEQFF
TRBV7-7	TRBJ2-5	.	TRBD2	TGTGCTAGCAGCCCGGGTGCGGGGGGCTCGGGAGAGACCCAGTACTTC	CASSPGAGGSGETQYF
TRBV4-2	TRBJ1-2	.	.	TGTGCCAGCAGCCAAGAGATGTCAGTTAATGGCTACACCTTC	CASSQEMSVNGYTF
TRBV5-6	TRBJ2-7	.	.	TGTGCCAGCAGCTTGGGAGGTCTCGAGCAGTACTTC	CASSLGGLEQYF
TRBV7-2	TRBJ1-2	.	TRBD1	TGTGCCAGCAGCTTGACAGGGTTTGGCTACACCTTC	CASSLTGFGYTF
TRBV5-6	TRBJ1-1	.	TRBD1	TGTGCCAGCAGCCCGGACTTCTCCCGCAGGGGGCAATCTGAAGCTTTCTTT	CASSPDFSRRGQSEAFF
TRBV18	TRBJ1-2	.	.	TGTGCCAGCTCACCCACAGGCGGGGGGGCCTATGGCTACACCTTC	CASSPTGGGAYGYTF
TRBV6-5	TRBJ1-5	.	.	TGTGCCAGCAGCCCCGGGACACTCCAGCCCCAGCATTTT	CASSPGTLQPQHF
TRBV7-2	TRBJ2-1	few	.	TGTGCCAGCAGCTTCCCGGGACAACTTTACAATGAGCAGTTCTTC	CASSFPGQLYNEQFF
TRBV14	TRBJ2-1	many	.	TGTGCCAGCACCTCCTCAGGGGGAGGTGGAAATGAGCAGTTCTTC	CASTSSGGGGNEQFF
TRBV12-5	TRBJ2-2	few	.	TGTGCTAGTGGTTTGGTTGAGGGGAACACCGGGGAGCTGTTTTTT	CASGLVEGNTGELFF
TRBV19	TRBJ2-5	few	TRBD1	TGTGCCAGTAGTATAGGGGACAGGGTTGTGAAAGAGACCCAGTACTTC	CASSIGDRVVKETQYF
TRBV6-1	TRBJ1-2	once	.	TGTGCCGGAACATACAGGGAACTCTACACCTTC	CAGTYRELYTF
TRBV6-6	TRBJ2-7	few	.	TGTGCCAGCAGTTACGTTAGAAACGAGCAGTACTTC	CASSYVRNEQYF
TRBV18	TRBJ2-2	.	TRBD2	TGTGCCAGCTCTACCCGGCCTAGCGGTCCGGGCGGGGAGCTGTTTTTT	CASSTRPSGPGGELFF
TRBV7-6	TRBJ2-2	.	.	TGTGCCAGCAGCTTACAGGGGGGCACTAACACCGGGGAGCTGTTTTTT	CASSLQGGTNTGELFF
TRBV30	TRBJ2-3	.	TRBD2	TGTGCCTCAACCCGGGGGGGGGCAGATACGCAGTATTTT	CASTRGGADTQYF
TRBV6-5	TRBJ1-2	.	TRBD1	TGTGCCAGCAGACGACAGGGGAGCTATGGCTACACCTTC	CASRRQGSYGYTF
TRBV30	TRBJ2-1	few	.	TGTGCCTGGAGTCGCCCCGGGAGTGGGCAGTTCTTC	CAWSRPGSGQFF